This is a list of T cell receptor beta chains from one sample in a study of blood T cell repertoires in COVID-19. Here immunoSEQ multiplex PCR was the method, and the copy in TCRdb shows in-frame clones only, minus some. The data hold a few hundred thousand clones, with almost 85% observed a single time. Material for sequencing was PBMCs or T cells enriched from blood (not recorded which). Receptor source: a middle-aged man who had recovered from COVID-19. The CDR3 runs from the conserved cysteine through the conserved F or W. A D gene is named only where the DNA matches it firmly. Not every row has a clone size; where given, it reads once, few, many or a size class.

>TRBV6-5|TRBD1|NA|TRBJ2-5
CASSGTGAQETQYF
TGTGCCAGCAGCGGGACAGGGGCACAAGAGACCCAGTACTTC
>TRBV6-1|NA|NA|TRBJ1-2
CASSETFDRTAYGYTF
TGTGCCAGCAGTGAGACCTTCGACAGAACCGCCTATGGCTACACCTTC
>TRBV7-9|TRBD1|NA|TRBJ2-5
CASSSTGTGRPKETQYF
TGTGCCAGCAGCTCAACCGGGACAGGGAGACCAAAAGAGACCCAGTACTTC
>TRBV7-2|NA|NA|TRBJ1-2
CASSFRGVDGYTF
TGTGCCAGCAGCTTCAGGGGAGTTGATGGCTACACCTTC
>TRBV2|TRBD1|NA|TRBJ1-5
CASSEGQVYSNQPQHF
TGTGCCAGCAGCGAGGGACAGGTTTATAGCAATCAGCCCCAGCATTTT
>TRBV12-5|NA|NA|TRBJ2-2
CASGLGPPSTEGELFF
TGTGCTAGTGGTTTGGGCCCGCCATCAACGGAGGGGGAGCTGTTTTTT
>TRBV27|NA|NA|TRBJ1-2
CASSPLMGEGYGYTF
TGTGCCAGCAGTCCCCTAATGGGTGAGGGCTATGGCTACACCTTC
>TRBV25-1|TRBD1|once|TRBJ1-4
CASSESTGDAEKLFF
TGTGCCAGCAGTGAATCGACAGGGGATGCTGAAAAACTGTTTTTT
>TRBV5-1|TRBD1|NA|TRBJ1-2
CASSSGTGGALGGYTF
TGCGCCAGCAGCTCCGGGACAGGGGGCGCTTTGGGAGGCTACACCTTC
>TRBV29-1|TRBD1|NA|TRBJ2-1
CSVEIGQGSSYNEQFF
TGCAGCGTTGAAATCGGACAGGGGTCCTCCTACAATGAGCAGTTCTTC
>TRBV10-3|TRBD1|NA|TRBJ1-4
CATRTGTGGEKLFF
TGTGCCACCCGAACCGGGACAGGTGGTGAAAAACTGTTTTTT
>TRBV5-1|TRBD2|NA|TRBJ2-3
CASSAWTSGSTDTQYF
TGCGCCAGCAGCGCGTGGACTAGCGGGAGCACAGATACGCAGTATTTT
>TRBV15|NA|NA|TRBJ2-3
CATSREGRSTDTQYF
TGTGCCACCAGCAGAGAGGGGAGGAGCACAGATACGCAGTATTTT
>TRBV28|TRBD1|NA|TRBJ1-6
CASAGTGFPQF
TGTGCCTCCGCCGGGACAGGGTTTCCCCAATTT
>TRBV28|NA|NA|TRBJ1-2
CASTWGQGHYGYTF
TGTGCCAGCACTTGGGGCCAGGGCCACTATGGCTACACCTTC
>TRBV27|TRBD1|few|TRBJ1-2
CASSLSIQGVGYGYTF
TGTGCCAGCAGTTTATCGATACAGGGGGTGGGCTATGGCTACACCTTC
>TRBV5-5|NA|NA|TRBJ1-2
CASSISASPGGYTF
TGTGCCAGCAGTATCTCGGCCTCACCGGGTGGCTACACCTTC
>TRBV29-1|TRBD1|NA|TRBJ1-2
CSVEVGGAYGYTF
TGCAGCGTTGAGGTAGGGGGCGCTTATGGCTACACCTTC
>TRBV4-1|TRBD2|NA|TRBJ2-5
CASSQAPGRETQYF
TGCGCCAGCAGCCAAGCCCCCGGGAGGGAGACCCAGTACTTC
>TRBV24-1|NA|NA|TRBJ1-5
CATSDSSGVQPQHF
TGTGCCACCAGTGATTCGTCAGGGGTTCAGCCCCAGCATTTT
>TRBV19|NA|NA|TRBJ2-7
CATGRTAYEQYF
TGTGCCACCGGAAGGACAGCATACGAGCAGTACTTC
>TRBV12-3/TRBV12-4|NA|NA|TRBJ2-5
CASSHTGSETQYF
TGTGCCAGCAGCCACACCGGGAGTGAGACCCAGTACTTC
>TRBV28|TRBD1|NA|TRBJ2-7
CASSLGDRGIHEQYF
TGTGCCAGCAGTCTCGGAGACAGGGGCATCCACGAGCAGTACTTC
>TRBV5-1|NA|few|TRBJ2-3
CASSLRERHSDTQYF
TGCGCCAGCAGCTTGAGGGAGCGGCATTCAGATACGCAGTATTTT
>TRBV4-3|TRBD2|NA|TRBJ2-3
CASSQDVSGGGDTQYF
TGCGCCAGCAGCCAAGATGTCAGCGGGGGGGGAGATACGCAGTATTTT
>TRBV24-1|TRBD2|NA|TRBJ2-5
CATSSTSGAETQYF
TGTGCCACCAGTTCTACTAGCGGGGCCGAGACCCAGTACTTC
>TRBV7-2|NA|NA|TRBJ1-5
CASSKSGDNQPQHF
TGTGCCAGCAGCAAATCCGGGGACAATCAGCCCCAGCATTTT
>TRBV4-2|NA|NA|TRBJ2-3
CASSQDLSDTQYF
TGTGCCAGCAGCCAAGACTTGTCAGATACGCAGTATTTT
>TRBV5-1|NA|once|TRBJ2-7
CASSSDWVRPYEQYF
TGCGCCAGCAGCTCGGACTGGGTTCGGCCCTACGAGCAGTACTTC
>TRBV5-3|TRBD2|NA|TRBJ2-7
CARRPTSASRNEQYF
TGTGCCAGAAGACCTACTAGCGCCTCGCGCAACGAGCAGTACTTC
>TRBV18|TRBD2|NA|TRBJ2-3
CASSPRLAGLGTDTQYF
TGTGCCAGCTCACCTCGACTAGCGGGATTGGGCACAGATACGCAGTATTTT
>TRBV16|TRBD1|once|TRBJ1-2
CASSQDRNYGYTF
TGTGCCAGCAGCCAGGACAGGAACTATGGCTACACCTTC
>TRBV6-5|TRBD1|NA|TRBJ1-6
CASGPTGTGNSPLHF
TGTGCCAGCGGACCGACCGGGACAGGAAATTCACCCCTCCACTTT
>TRBV7-2|NA|once|TRBJ1-5
CASSASQGLGQPQHF
TGTGCCAGCAGCGCCAGTCAGGGGCTGGGACAGCCCCAGCATTTT
>TRBV2|TRBD1|few|TRBJ2-3
CASRDLGTARADTQYF
TGTGCCAGCAGGGACTTAGGGACAGCCAGAGCAGATACGCAGTATTTT
>TRBV9|TRBD1|NA|TRBJ2-7
CASSVGDAGQGYEQYF
TGTGCCAGCAGCGTAGGGGACGCGGGACAGGGATACGAGCAGTACTTC
>TRBV7-9|TRBD2|NA|TRBJ2-5
CASSPPLAGGGETQYF
TGTGCCAGCAGCCCCCCCCTAGCGGGGGGGGGAGAGACCCAGTACTTC
>TRBV21-1|NA|NA|TRBJ1-5
CASSPRLRNNQPQHF
TGTGCCAGCAGCCCCCGTTTGAGGAACAATCAGCCCCAGCATTTT
>TRBV27|NA|NA|TRBJ2-7
CASSLQSSQGSYEQYF
TGTGCCAGCAGTTTACAGTCCTCCCAGGGCTCCTACGAGCAGTACTTC
>TRBV7-3|TRBD2|NA|TRBJ2-1
CASSVTSGGAGDNEQFF
TGTGCCAGCAGCGTGACTAGCGGGGGGGCCGGAGACAATGAGCAGTTCTTC
>TRBV11-2|NA|NA|TRBJ1-4
CASSLIVSEKLFF
TGTGCCAGCAGCTTAATCGTTTCCGAAAAACTGTTTTTT
>TRBV3-1/TRBV3-2|NA|NA|TRBJ2-5
CATEAGWVKTQYF
TGTGCCACGGAAGCAGGCTGGGTTAAGACCCAGTACTTC
>TRBV2|NA|NA|TRBJ1-1
CASSEQGQKNTEAFF
TGTGCCAGCAGTGAACAGGGCCAAAAGAACACTGAAGCTTTCTTT
>TRBV5-6|NA|NA|TRBJ1-1
CASSLISGNTEAFF
TGTGCCAGCAGCTTGATCTCGGGGAACACTGAAGCTTTCTTT
>TRBV19|TRBD1|NA|TRBJ1-5
CASSGQGPFPQHF
TGTGCCAGTAGTGGACAGGGTCCCTTCCCCCAGCATTTT
>TRBV4-2|NA|NA|TRBJ1-6
CASSQVGRPLHF
TGTGCCAGCAGCCAAGTTGGGAGGCCCCTCCACTTT
>TRBV9|TRBD1|once|TRBJ1-1
CASATGTANTEAFF
TGTGCCAGCGCAACCGGGACAGCGAACACTGAAGCTTTCTTT
>TRBV19|NA|NA|TRBJ1-4
CASTGRVSSFGEKLFF
TGTGCCAGTACGGGCAGGGTATCAAGTTTTGGTGAAAAACTGTTTTTT
>TRBV7-9|TRBD2|once|TRBJ2-7
CASSSTGTSATRGYEQYF
TGTGCCAGCAGCTCGACCGGGACTAGCGCCACGAGGGGCTACGAGCAGTACTTC
>TRBV5-1|TRBD1|once|TRBJ1-6
CASSWGTGGHSPLHF
TGCGCCAGCAGCTGGGGGACAGGGGGGCATTCACCCCTCCACTTT
>TRBV5-6|TRBD2|NA|TRBJ2-5
CASSPTWRLAGETQYF
TGTGCCAGCAGTCCCACATGGCGACTAGCGGGAGAGACCCAGTACTTC
>TRBV9|TRBD1|NA|TRBJ1-1
CASSATGGMNLNTEAFF
TGTGCCAGCAGCGCGACAGGGGGCATGAATTTGAACACTGAAGCTTTCTTT
>TRBV9|NA|NA|TRBJ2-3
CASSVAAGSTDTQYF
TGTGCCAGCAGCGTAGCGGCGGGCAGCACAGATACGCAGTATTTT
>TRBV10-3|NA|NA|TRBJ1-1
CAISGWNRLNTEAFF
TGTGCCATCTCCGGGTGGAACCGATTGAACACTGAAGCTTTCTTT
>TRBV5-1|NA|NA|TRBJ2-3
CASSLQATQDTQYF
TGCGCCAGCAGCTTGCAGGCTACACAAGATACGCAGTATTTT
>TRBV11-2|TRBD2|NA|TRBJ2-3
CASSLRGGAVDTQYF
TGTGCCAGCAGTCTTCGCGGGGGGGCCGTAGATACGCAGTATTTT
>TRBV9|TRBD2|NA|TRBJ2-5
CASSVGLAGIQETQYF
TGTGCCAGCAGCGTGGGACTAGCGGGGATCCAAGAGACCCAGTACTTC
>TRBV5-1|TRBD1|NA|TRBJ1-6
CASAQGAYSYNSPLHF
TGCGCCAGCGCCCAGGGGGCCTACTCCTATAATTCACCCCTCCACTTT
>TRBV5-6|TRBD1|once|TRBJ1-4
CASIKTGSEKLFF
TGTGCCAGCATCAAGACAGGGAGTGAAAAACTGTTTTTT